This TCR beta chain was observed in a study of blood T cell repertoires in COVID-19. In the study overall: Samples taken during acute and convalescent COVID-19 were collected in the United States, Italy and Spain. T cells, B-cell-depleted T cells, or PBMCs supplied cDNA or gDNA.

While infection was still active, Seattle patients were enrolled and then followed longitudinally. Trimming took 6 bases from V and 0 from J, leaving 15 bases between them. CDR1 is SGHTA, CDR2 FQGNSA, per germline. The CDR3 extends over 16 amino acids. Original methodology: Researchers report that nucleated cell counts were estimated from reference gene primer amplification. Sequencing used immunoSEQ multiplex PCR; TCRdb keeps in-frame clones, though not all of them. The DNA was the basis for D and trimming; V, J and clone size are from that table. The profile shows around 220,000 clones, 75% to 90% of them singletons.

The specimen sequenced was peripheral blood. The receptor was derived from a woman aged 80 or over with COVID-19, enrolled during active disease. This rearrangement joins TRBV7-2 to TRBJ2-1; no firm D call. The CDR3 reads CASSSQPRSSYNEQFF. DNA for the CDR3: TGTGCCAGCAGTTCTCAGCCTAGGAGCTCCTACAATGAGCAGTTCTTC.